This T cell receptor (beta chain) was captured in a study of blood T cell repertoires in COVID-19. This CDR3 region has 13 residues. Per germline, CDR1 MGHDK and CDR2 SYGVNS. After removal of 3 bases from V and 3 bases from J, the junction contained 0 bases not matched to a gene. This table comes from immunoSEQ multiplex PCR, and its TCRdb copy is limited to in-frame clones, with some not included. Of around 200,000 clones in the sample, about four fifths were seen once. The clonotype was recovered from a woman aged 40 to 49 with active or convalescent COVID-19. Sequencing was performed on peripheral blood. The V gene is TRBV25-1, the J gene TRBJ2-3, with 7 bases that match TRBD2. The CDR3 DNA reads as TGTGCCAGCAGTGACGGGGGGACAGATACGCAGTATTTT. Translating it yields CASSDGGTDTQYF.